The rows below give T cell receptor beta chains drawn from one sample of a study of cytomegalovirus exposure and HLA in healthy donors. Repertoires were generated with immunoSEQ multiplex PCR, while TCRdb's copy carries only in-frame clones and drops some. The table includes around 100,000 clones, around 79% detected once. The sequenced material came from PBMCs. These receptors were collected from a man aged 50 to 59 in good health and CMV-seropositive. CDR3s include the opening cysteine and the closing phenylalanine or tryptophan. A D gene is named only where the DNA matches it firmly. The size entry is marked missing in some rows and otherwise reads once, few, many or a size class.

clone size: once
D gene: -
V gene: TRBV11-1
J gene: TRBJ2-1
CDR3 DNA: TGTGCCAACGGAGGTGATACTGATGAGCAGTTCTTC
CDR3 protein: CANGGDTDEQFF

clone size: few
D gene: -
V gene: TRBV5-4
J gene: TRBJ1-2
CDR3 DNA: TGTGCCATCGGGCCATTCAGGGACTATGGCTACACCTTC
CDR3 protein: CAIGPFRDYGYTF

clone size: -
D gene: -
V gene: TRBV29-1
J gene: TRBJ1-2
CDR3 DNA: TGCAGCGCCCGCCCCGGGGGGCTCTACGGTGGCTACACCTTC
CDR3 protein: CSARPGGLYGGYTF

clone size: -
D gene: TRBD2
V gene: TRBV28
J gene: TRBJ2-7
CDR3 DNA: TGTGCCAGCACCCTAGCGGGAAGGACCTACGAGCAGTACTTC
CDR3 protein: CASTLAGRTYEQYF

clone size: -
D gene: -
V gene: TRBV28
J gene: TRBJ2-5
CDR3 DNA: TGTGCCAGCAGTCTGGATTGGGAGCAGTACTTC
CDR3 protein: CASSLDWEQYF

clone size: -
D gene: TRBD2
V gene: TRBV4-3
J gene: TRBJ2-1
CDR3 DNA: TGCGCCAGCAGCCAAGGTACTAGCGGGAGGGCCAGCGAGCAGTTCTTC
CDR3 protein: CASSQGTSGRASEQFF

clone size: -
D gene: TRBD2
V gene: TRBV10-1
J gene: TRBJ2-3
CDR3 DNA: TGCGCCACCAGCTTTGCGAGCGGGAGTCGGACAGATACGCAGTATTTT
CDR3 protein: CATSFASGSRTDTQYF

clone size: -
D gene: TRBD1
V gene: TRBV15
J gene: TRBJ2-7
CDR3 DNA: TGTGCCACCAGCACCCGGGACAGCTACGAGCAGTACTTC
CDR3 protein: CATSTRDSYEQYF

clone size: -
D gene: -
V gene: TRBV19
J gene: TRBJ1-4
CDR3 DNA: TGTGCCAGTAGTTCAAGGGGGGAAAAACTGTTTTTT
CDR3 protein: CASSSRGEKLFF

clone size: -
D gene: -
V gene: TRBV5-1
J gene: TRBJ2-1
CDR3 DNA: TGCGCCAGCAGGTCCCCAGGGGATGAGCAGTTCTTC
CDR3 protein: CASRSPGDEQFF

clone size: once
D gene: TRBD2
V gene: TRBV28
J gene: TRBJ2-1
CDR3 DNA: TGTGCCAGCAGTTTCGGTCTAGCGGGGAACAATGAGCAGTTCTTC
CDR3 protein: CASSFGLAGNNEQFF

clone size: few
D gene: TRBD2
V gene: TRBV4-2
J gene: TRBJ2-3
CDR3 DNA: TGTGCCAGCAGCCCCGGGCTAGCGGGAGGTCCTAGCACAGATACGCAGTATTTT
CDR3 protein: CASSPGLAGGPSTDTQYF

clone size: few
D gene: TRBD1
V gene: TRBV6-1
J gene: TRBJ1-4
CDR3 DNA: TGTGCCAGCAGTCGACAGGGGGCGCGAGAAAAACTGTTTTTT
CDR3 protein: CASSRQGAREKLFF

clone size: -
D gene: -
V gene: TRBV19
J gene: TRBJ2-2
CDR3 DNA: TGTGCCAGTATGGTACAGGGTGGAACCGGGGAGCTGTTTTTT
CDR3 protein: CASMVQGGTGELFF

clone size: -
D gene: TRBD2
V gene: TRBV9
J gene: TRBJ2-1
CDR3 DNA: TGTACCAGCAGCTACAGCCCGACTAGCGGGATTTACAATGAGCAGTTCTTC
CDR3 protein: CTSSYSPTSGIYNEQFF

clone size: -
D gene: TRBD2
V gene: TRBV7-2
J gene: TRBJ2-7
CDR3 DNA: TGTGCCAGCACGCGCTCCAGCGGGAGCTCCTACGAGCAGTACTTC
CDR3 protein: CASTRSSGSSYEQYF

clone size: -
D gene: TRBD2
V gene: TRBV18
J gene: TRBJ2-3
CDR3 DNA: TGTGCCAGCTCACCCGGACTAGCGGGTGGAGGTGATACGCAGTATTTT
CDR3 protein: CASSPGLAGGGDTQYF

clone size: -
D gene: -
V gene: TRBV19
J gene: TRBJ2-3
CDR3 DNA: TGTGCCAGTAGTACCCCCGGGACTCTATCACGTACGCAGTATTTT
CDR3 protein: CASSTPGTLSRTQYF

clone size: -
D gene: -
V gene: TRBV6-5
J gene: TRBJ1-1
CDR3 DNA: TGTGCCAGCAGTTACTCTGGCGGCACTGAAGCTTTCTTT
CDR3 protein: CASSYSGGTEAFF

clone size: -
D gene: -
V gene: TRBV27
J gene: TRBJ1-6
CDR3 DNA: TGTGCCAGCAGTTTATCCGACAGGATGGGTTCACCCCTCCACTTT
CDR3 protein: CASSLSDRMGSPLHF

clone size: -
D gene: TRBD1
V gene: TRBV7-2
J gene: TRBJ1-2
CDR3 DNA: TGTGCCAGCAGCTCACAACAGGGGCGGTATGGCTACACCTTC
CDR3 protein: CASSSQQGRYGYTF

clone size: -
D gene: TRBD2
V gene: TRBV7-6
J gene: TRBJ2-7
CDR3 DNA: TGTGCCAGCAGCAAAGGGGAGGGCGAGCAGTACTTC
CDR3 protein: CASSKGEGEQYF

clone size: once
D gene: -
V gene: TRBV6-5
J gene: TRBJ1-3
CDR3 DNA: TGTGCCAGCAGTCTCAGCCGACTCCCTGGAAACACCATATATTTT
CDR3 protein: CASSLSRLPGNTIYF

clone size: -
D gene: -
V gene: TRBV6-6
J gene: TRBJ2-1
CDR3 DNA: TGTGCCAGCAGCCCCCGGCCGGGCTCCTACAATGAGCAGTTCTTC
CDR3 protein: CASSPRPGSYNEQFF

clone size: once
D gene: -
V gene: TRBV6-5
J gene: TRBJ2-7
CDR3 DNA: TGTGCCAGCAGGACCCGAGACACCATATCCTACGAGCAGTACTTC
CDR3 protein: CASRTRDTISYEQYF

clone size: -
D gene: -
V gene: TRBV19
J gene: TRBJ2-1
CDR3 DNA: TGTGCCAGTATAAGCGTTTGGAATGAGCAGTTCTTC
CDR3 protein: CASISVWNEQFF

clone size: -
D gene: -
V gene: TRBV5-4
J gene: TRBJ2-7
CDR3 DNA: TGTGCCAGCAGCGAGGACTATGCCTACGAGCAGTACTTC
CDR3 protein: CASSEDYAYEQYF

clone size: -
D gene: -
V gene: TRBV20-1
J gene: TRBJ2-7
CDR3 DNA: TGCAGTGCTAGCACTAGGCACGAGCAGTACTTC
CDR3 protein: CSASTRHEQYF

clone size: -
D gene: TRBD1
V gene: TRBV28
J gene: TRBJ1-2
CDR3 DNA: TGTGCCAGCAGTAATACACAGGGGAGCTACACCTTC
CDR3 protein: CASSNTQGSYTF